Listed below are T cell receptor beta chains from one sample, sequenced in a study of early T cells in non-severe SARS-CoV-2 infection. TCRdb itself ran the 5' RACE reads through MiXCR, one entry per CDR3 protein. The repertoire consists of tens of thousands of distinct CDR3 sequences, with roughly 18% occurring once and the leading ten covering more than 7.5%. The source was whole blood, collected at baseline. Receptor source: an adult who was a healthcare worker with PCR-confirmed SARS-CoV-2 infection or an uninfected control (not recorded which). The CDR3 runs from the conserved cysteine through the conserved F or W. A D gene is named only where the DNA matches it firmly. The size entry is marked missing in some rows and otherwise reads once, few, many or a size class.

>TRBJ1-5|TRBV12-3/TRBV12-4|.|.
CASSFEAGQPQHF
TGTGCCAGCAGTTTTGAGGCCGGTCAGCCCCAGCATTTT
>TRBJ2-2|TRBV25-1|.|TRBD2
CASSVWASGTGTGELFF
TGTGCCAGCAGTGTGTGGGCTAGCGGGACGGGCACCGGGGAGCTGTTTTTT
>TRBJ1-1|TRBV7-9|few|.
CASSFAAGTEAFF
TGTGCCAGCAGCTTCGCCGCAGGCACTGAAGCTTTCTTT
>TRBJ1-5|TRBV20-1|many|.
CSARPTSQGVQPQHF
TGCAGTGCTAGACCCACGAGCCAGGGCGTTCAGCCCCAGCATTTT
>TRBJ2-7|TRBV20-1|.|.
CSARDPTGTYEQYF
TGCAGTGCTAGAGATCCGACAGGAACCTACGAGCAGTACTTC
>TRBJ1-1|TRBV5-5|.|.
CASSLFPEAFF
TGTGCCAGCAGCTTGTTCCCTGAAGCTTTCTTT
>TRBJ2-5|TRBV11-2|few|.
CASSPYGANQETQYF
TGTGCCAGCAGCCCCTACGGGGCAAACCAAGAGACCCAGTACTTC
>TRBJ2-2|TRBV4-2|once|.
CASSQAQGNTGELFF
TGTGCCAGCAGCCAAGCGCAGGGGAACACCGGGGAGCTGTTTTTT
>TRBJ2-2|TRBV7-2|.|TRBD2
CASKWRGDTGELFF
TGTGCCAGCAAATGGCGGGGGGACACCGGGGAGCTGTTTTTT
>TRBJ2-3|TRBV11-2|few|TRBD1
CASSLETGQVDTQYF
TGTGCCAGCAGCTTAGAGACAGGGCAGGTAGATACGCAGTATTTT
>TRBJ2-6|TRBV7-9|few|TRBD1
CASSYEGASGANVLTF
TGTGCCAGCAGCTACGAGGGGGCCTCTGGGGCCAACGTCCTGACTTTC
>TRBJ1-1|TRBV19|.|TRBD1
CASSARDRNGGAFF
TGTGCCAGTAGTGCCCGGGACAGAAACGGTGGAGCTTTCTTT
>TRBJ2-3|TRBV20-1|few|TRBD2
CSASTSGPTDTQYF
TGCAGTGCTAGTACTAGCGGCCCCACAGATACGCAGTATTTT
>TRBJ1-1|TRBV28|.|TRBD1
CASSNRDSPMGEAFF
TGTGCCAGCAGTAATAGGGACAGCCCAATGGGCGAAGCTTTCTTT
>TRBJ2-1|TRBV12-3/TRBV12-4|few|.
CASSLDRWAGQEQFF
TGTGCCAGCAGTTTAGACAGGTGGGCTGGGCAAGAGCAGTTCTTC
>TRBJ2-2|TRBV30|.|.
CAWSVNRWTGELFF
TGTGCCTGGAGTGTAAACAGATGGACCGGGGAGCTGTTTTTT
>TRBJ2-1|TRBV7-9|.|TRBD1
CASSLQTGGAYNEQFF
TGTGCCAGCAGCTTACAAACAGGGGGAGCCTACAATGAGCAGTTCTTC
>TRBJ2-1|TRBV20-1|.|.
CSARVAANNEQFF
TGCAGTGCTAGAGTAGCAGCAAACAATGAGCAGTTCTTC
>TRBJ2-7|TRBV7-2|many|TRBD1
CASSSGQGRYEQYF
TGTGCCAGCAGCTCAGGACAGGGGCGGTACGAGCAGTACTTC
>TRBJ1-1|TRBV18|.|.
CASSPQGQHTEAFF
TGTGCCAGCTCACCACAGGGACAACACACTGAAGCTTTCTTT
>TRBJ2-7|TRBV20-1|medium-sized|TRBD1
CSATSPGQGAGEQYF
TGCAGTGCTACCTCACCGGGACAGGGGGCTGGTGAGCAGTACTTC
>TRBJ2-5|TRBV2|few|.
CASSEAGGGETQYF
TGTGCCAGCAGTGAAGCAGGAGGAGGGGAGACCCAGTACTTC
>TRBJ2-7|TRBV12-3/TRBV12-4|.|TRBD1
CASSLGAGGMYEQYF
TGTGCCAGCAGTTTAGGGGCAGGGGGTATGTACGAGCAGTACTTC
>TRBJ1-3|TRBV20-1|few|TRBD1
CSASPGTGRSGNTIYF
TGCAGTGCTAGCCCCGGGACAGGACGATCTGGAAACACCATATATTTT
>TRBJ2-3|TRBV2|many|.
CASSGPRGSTDTQYF
TGTGCCAGCAGTGGGCCTAGAGGATCAACAGATACGCAGTATTTT
>TRBJ1-1|TRBV2|few|.
CASSEQGLNTEAFF
TGTGCCAGCAGTGAACAGGGTCTGAACACTGAAGCTTTCTTT
>TRBJ1-1|TRBV7-2|.|.
CASSSTRNTEAFF
TGTGCCAGCAGCTCAACACGGAACACTGAAGCTTTCTTT
>TRBJ1-5|TRBV19|.|TRBD1
CASNLGTGRNQPQHF
TGTGCCAGTAACCTAGGGACAGGGCGAAATCAGCCCCAGCATTTT
>TRBJ2-7|TRBV7-2|.|.
CASSLEERYYEQYF
TGTGCCAGCAGCTTAGAGGAGCGGTACTACGAGCAGTACTTC
>TRBJ1-5|TRBV20-1|few|TRBD1
CSATTGLGQPQHF
TGCAGTGCTACGACAGGGTTGGGTCAGCCCCAGCATTTT
>TRBJ2-1|TRBV6-2/TRBV6-3|few|TRBD2
CASSTPTSGQYNEQFF
TGTGCCAGCAGTACCCCGACTAGCGGCCAATACAATGAGCAGTTCTTC
>TRBJ1-1|TRBV28|few|.
CASSSQRAEVQAFF
TGTGCCAGCAGTTCCCAAAGGGCCGAGGTTCAAGCTTTCTTT
>TRBJ2-3|TRBV6-6|few|.
CASRRWGSGELGASTDTQYF
TGTGCCAGCAGGCGCTGGGGAAGCGGGGAGTTGGGGGCTAGCACAGATACGCAGTATTTT
>TRBJ2-3|TRBV12-3/TRBV12-4|once|.
CASSFLGTDTQYF
TGTGCCAGCAGTTTTCTGGGCACAGATACGCAGTATTTT
>TRBJ1-2|TRBV5-4|few|.
CASSPGQGRGYGYTF
TGTGCCAGCAGCCCGGGTCAGGGACGGGGCTATGGCTACACCTTC
>TRBJ2-2|TRBV7-8|.|TRBD1
CASSLTGQGRAGELFF
TGTGCCAGCAGCCTCACGGGACAGGGAAGGGCCGGGGAGCTGTTTTTT
>TRBJ2-1|TRBV20-1|few|TRBD2
CSAGGLAGGLSYNEQFF
TGCAGTGCTGGGGGACTAGCGGGAGGACTCTCCTACAATGAGCAGTTCTTC
>TRBJ1-2|TRBV19|.|TRBD1
CASSFGQTGLLDGYTF
TGTGCCAGTAGTTTTGGTCAGACAGGGTTGTTGGATGGCTACACCTTC
>TRBJ1-2|TRBV12-3/TRBV12-4|few|.
CASSPQVGGPYGYTF
TGTGCCAGCAGTCCCCAAGTTGGAGGGCCCTATGGCTACACCTTC
>TRBJ2-2|TRBV29-1|.|.
CSVDSRAAGELFF
TGCAGCGTTGATAGCAGGGCGGCCGGGGAGCTGTTTTTT
>TRBJ2-3|TRBV11-2|few|.
CASSSADSTDTQYF
TGTGCCAGCAGCTCCGCGGACTCAACAGATACGCAGTATTTT
>TRBJ1-1|TRBV6-5|few|TRBD1
CASRQTGAASEAFF
TGTGCCAGCAGGCAGACAGGGGCCGCGTCTGAAGCTTTCTTT
>TRBJ1-1|TRBV29-1|many|TRBD1
CSAGQGAVTEAFF
TGCAGCGCCGGACAGGGGGCGGTAACTGAAGCTTTCTTT